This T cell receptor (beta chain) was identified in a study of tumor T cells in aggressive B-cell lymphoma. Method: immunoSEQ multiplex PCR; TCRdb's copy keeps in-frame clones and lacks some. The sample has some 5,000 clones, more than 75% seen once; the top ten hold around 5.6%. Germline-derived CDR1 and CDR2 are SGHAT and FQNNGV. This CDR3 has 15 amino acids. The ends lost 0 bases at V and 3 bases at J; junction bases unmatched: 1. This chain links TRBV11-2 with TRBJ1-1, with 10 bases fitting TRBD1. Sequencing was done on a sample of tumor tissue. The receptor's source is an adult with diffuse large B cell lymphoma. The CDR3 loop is CASSLEGTGDTEAFF. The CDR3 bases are TGTGCCAGCAGCTTAGAGGGGACAGGGGACACTGAAGCTTTCTTT.